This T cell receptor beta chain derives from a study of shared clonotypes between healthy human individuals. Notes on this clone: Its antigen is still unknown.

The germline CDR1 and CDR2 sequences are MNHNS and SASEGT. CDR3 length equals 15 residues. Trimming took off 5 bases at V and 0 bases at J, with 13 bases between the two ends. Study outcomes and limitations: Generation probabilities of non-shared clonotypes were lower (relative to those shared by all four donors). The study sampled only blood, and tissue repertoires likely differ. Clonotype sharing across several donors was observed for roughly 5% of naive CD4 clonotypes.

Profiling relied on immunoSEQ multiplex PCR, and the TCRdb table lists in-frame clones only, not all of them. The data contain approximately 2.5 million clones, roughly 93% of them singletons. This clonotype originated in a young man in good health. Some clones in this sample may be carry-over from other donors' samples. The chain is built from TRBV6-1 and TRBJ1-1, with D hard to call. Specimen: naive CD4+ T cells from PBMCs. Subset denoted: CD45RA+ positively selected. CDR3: CASSPSTTVNTEAFF. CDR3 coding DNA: TGTGCCAGCAGTCCTTCAACGACGGTGAACACTGAAGCTTTCTTT.